Described below is a single T cell receptor (beta chain) sequence and its context. Its target is unknown. This record comes from a study of T cell responses to AZD1222 COVID-19 vaccine. The study's findings and limits: CD4 TCRs associated with vaccination spanned spike, dominating at 160-218 and 743-854.

The germline V gene has CDR1 SGHKS and CDR2 YYEKEE (reference sequence). Unmatched junction bases numbered 9, after V lost 0 bases and J lost 5 bases. The CDR3 is 18 residues long. Libraries were prepared by immunoSEQ multiplex PCR; TCRdb keeps only in-frame clonotypes and omits some of them. The data contain fewer than 120,000 clones, over 75% of them singletons. The material sequenced was peripheral blood, taken on day 0 of AZD1222 vaccination. This TCR derives from an adult in good health. The chain uses TRBV5-5 and TRBJ2-3; 13 nucleotides agree with TRBD2. CDR3 nucleotides: TGTGCCAGCAGCTTGGCCGGCGCGAGACTAGCGGGGGGAGATACGCAGTATTTT. Protein product: CASSLAGARLAGGDTQYF.